This passage covers 20 T cell receptor beta chains from one sample sequenced in a study of blood T cell repertoires in COVID-19. The method was immunoSEQ multiplex PCR; TCRdb's version includes in-frame clones alone and lacks a portion of them. The table includes approximately 100,000 clones, roughly 79% detected once. What was sequenced was peripheral blood. The receptors stem from a human donor in a cohort sampled during active COVID-19.

This rearrangement joins TRBV28 to TRBJ2-7; the D gene is possibly TRBD1 (6 bases). This CDR3 comprises 15 residues. Germline V gene data show CDR1 as MDHEN and CDR2 as SYDVKM. V was shortened by 3 bases and J by 0 bases, with 12 bases between the two germline ends. The CDR3 DNA sequence: TGTGCCAGCAGTTTGTCAGGGGCCGTCTCCTACGAGCAGTACTTC. It translates to CASSLSGAVSYEQYF. The variable domain in full, with the rest retrieved from reference TRBV28 and TRBJ2-7, is DVKVTQSSRYLVKRTGEKVFLECVQDMDHENMFWYRQDPGLGLRLIYFSYDVKMKEKGDIPEGYSVSREKKERFSLILESASTNQTSMYLCASSLSGAVSYEQYFGPGTRLTVT.

The chain recombines TRBV10-1 with TRBJ1-5; a possible D gene is TRBD1 (5 bases). This CDR3 comprises 16 residues. V shed 3 bases and J shed 1 base, with 13 bases lying between them. The germline V gene has CDR1 WNHNN and CDR2 SYGVQD (reference sequence). The CDR3 loop reads CASSDGGVRSNQPQHF. The CDR3 coding sequence is TGCGCCAGCAGTGATGGGGGGGTGAGGAGCAATCAGCCCCAGCATTTT.

The J gene is TRBJ1-4, the V gene TRBV27, with 10 nucleotides matching TRBD1. Losses at the gene ends were 5 bases for V and 9 bases for J; bases not matched to a gene: 12. This CDR3 is built from 16 residues. The germline V gene has CDR1 MNHEY and CDR2 SMNVEV (reference sequence). CDR3 DNA: TGTGCCAGCAGTCTTAGAACCGGGACAGGGGATCAAAAACTGTTTTTT. Translated: CASSLRTGTGDQKLFF.

This chain joins TRBV5-6 and TRBJ2-7; a weak D match, TRBD1 (6 bases). CDR3 length equals 14 residues. Trimming shortened V by 4 bases and J by 6 bases, and 17 bases separated the two germline ends. Germline V lookup: CDR1 SGHDT, CDR2 YYEEEE. The CDR3 here is CASSTNLRGVEQYF. The DNA for the CDR3 is TGTGCCAGCAGCACAAATCTCAGGGGAGTCGAGCAGTACTTC.

The rearrangement uses TRBV6-1 and TRBJ2-4, with 7 bases matching TRBD2. Trimming cost V 0 bases and J 7 bases; bases outside gene matches: 6. CDR1 and CDR2 (germline): MNHNS, SASEGT. The CDR3 runs 15 residues. The CDR3 protein is CASSEALGTMNIQYF. The DNA of the CDR3 is TGTGCCAGCAGTGAAGCCCTAGGGACTATGAACATTCAGTACTTC.

This chain joins TRBV7-2 and TRBJ2-7, with 13 bases matching TRBD2. CDR1 SGHTA and CDR2 FQGNSA come from the germline V gene. This CDR3 comprises 15 residues. V lost 5 bases and J lost 6; bases outside the gene matches: 7. The chain's CDR3 is CASSPGLAGVSEQYF. The CDR3 coding sequence is TGTGCCAGCAGCCCCGGACTAGCGGGAGTTAGCGAGCAGTACTTC.

The chain has TRBV5-4 and TRBJ2-7, with 9 bases identical to TRBD1. The length of the CDR3 is 14 residues. Germline V gene data show CDR1 as SGHNT and CDR2 as YYREEE (reference sequence). Losses at the gene ends were 4 bases for V and 2 bases for J; bases not matched to a gene: 4. Here the CDR3 reads CASSHRDRAYEQYF. DNA for the CDR3: TGTGCCAGCAGCCACAGGGACAGGGCCTACGAGCAGTACTTC. Based on the CDR3 plus reference TRBV5-4 and TRBJ2-7, the full variable domain is ETGVTQSPTHLIKTRGQQVTLRCSSQSGHNTVSWYQQALGQGPQFIFQYYREEENGRGNFPPRFSGLQFPNYSSELNVNALELDDSALYLCASSHRDRAYEQYFGPGTRLTVT.

Concerning this clone: The sample has other DNA sequences that encode this CDR3 too. The chain joins TRBV7-2 to TRBJ1-1; D ambiguous. This CDR3 contains 11 residues. Between the trimmed V and J ends, which lost 0 bases and 8 bases, there was a span of 4 bases. CDR1 is SGHTA and CDR2 is FQGNSA in the germline V gene. The CDR3, as DNA: TGTGCCAGCAGCTTAGCTTTAGAAGCTTTCTTT. Translating it yields CASSLALEAFF.

The chain is built from TRBV19 and TRBJ1-4; TRBD1 is a possible D gene (6 bases). Germline assignment: CDR1 LNHDA and CDR2 SQIVND (reference sequence). This CDR3 spans 15 amino acids. V was shortened by 6 bases and J by 5 bases, with 16 bases between the two germline ends. For the CDR3, the DNA is TGTGCCAGTAGCGGAGGTACAGGGCAAAATGAAAAACTGTTTTTT. Residues: CASSGGTGQNEKLFF.

The rearrangement joins TRBV5-1 to TRBJ2-7; D is perhaps TRBD2 (7 bases). V was clipped by 0 bases and J by 3 bases, with 16 bases between them. The V gene's germline CDR1 is SGHRS and CDR2 YFSETQ. CDR3 length: 16 residues. CDR3 sequence (DNA): TGCGCCAGCAGCTTGGGATGGGGGGGCGCAGACTACGAGCAGTACTTC. Its translation: CASSLGWGGADYEQYF.

The sample holds one count of this clone. This sequence joins TRBV5-1 and TRBJ1-4, with 10 bases matching TRBD1. CDR1 and CDR2 (germline): SGHRS, YFSETQ. This CDR3 is 16 amino acids long. V shed 2 bases and J 5 bases; nucleotides not matched to a gene: 6. In nucleotides, the CDR3 is TGCGCCAGCAGCTTACAGACAGGGGGCTCAAATGAAAAACTGTTTTTT. It codes for CASSLQTGGSNEKLFF.

The chain joins TRBV19 to TRBJ2-6; the D gene is possibly TRBD2 (6 bases). Trimming cost V 5 bases and J 0 bases, with 17 bases left between them. CDR3 length: 18 amino acids. Per germline, CDR1 LNHDA and CDR2 SQIVND (reference sequence). CDR3 protein: CASSQMGLTNSGANVLTF. The CDR3 DNA is TGTGCCAGTAGTCAGATGGGACTGACTAACTCTGGGGCCAACGTCCTGACTTTC.

This chain connects TRBV14 to TRBJ1-2; D unclear. The CDR3 is made up of 13 amino acids. Trimming cost V 4 bases and J 8 bases, with 14 bases left between them. The V gene's germline CDR1 is SGHDN and CDR2 FVKESK. Written as DNA, the CDR3 is TGTGCCAGCAGCCCCTGGACTGGGAACGGCTACACCTTC. Protein: CASSPWTGNGYTF.

This clone was counted between two and nine times. The chain combines TRBV7-9 with TRBJ1-2; unclear D gene. The CDR3 covers 12 residues. Looked up from germline, CDR1 is SEHNR and CDR2 is FQNEAQ (reference sequence). V lost 3 bases, J lost 5 bases, and 7 bases lay in between. This CDR3 reads CASSLQVYGYTF. The CDR3 DNA reads TGTGCCAGCAGCTTGCAGGTTTATGGCTACACCTTC. Using reference TRBV7-9 and TRBJ1-2 for the parts outside the CDR3, the full variable domain is DTGVSQNPRHKITKRGQNVTFRCDPISEHNRLYWYRQTLGQGPEFLTYFQNEAQLEKSRLLSDRFSAERPKGSFSTLEIQRTEQGDSAMYLCASSLQVYGYTFGSGTRLTVV.

This chain joins TRBV30 and TRBJ2-3, with 14 positions matching TRBD2. The CDR3 consists of 16 residues. J lost 4 bases, V lost 5 bases, and 8 bases had no gene match. Germline assignment: CDR1 GTSNPN and CDR2 SVGIG (reference sequence). This chain's CDR3 is CAWQRLAGGWADTQYF. DNA of the CDR3: TGTGCCTGGCAGCGACTAGCGGGGGGGTGGGCAGATACGCAGTATTTT.

The J gene is TRBJ1-2, the V gene TRBV11-3; D remains unclear. V shed 4 bases and J shed 0 bases, with 3 bases lying between them. CDR1 is SGHNT, CDR2 YENEEA, per germline. The CDR3 contains 12 residues. Here the CDR3 DNA reads TGTGCCAGCAGCTCCACTAACTATGGCTACACCTTC. Translating gives CASSSTNYGYTF.

This clone appeared a single time. V gene TRBV4-3 combines with J gene TRBJ1-6, with TRBD1 identical over 7 bases. The germline gives CDR1 LGHNA, CDR2 YSLEER. After removal of 3 bases from V and 10 bases from J, the junction contained 6 bases not matched to a gene. This CDR3 spans 14 amino acids. CDR3 sequence reads: CASSQVQGNSPLHF. DNA of the CDR3: TGCGCCAGCAGCCAGGTACAGGGGAACTCACCCCTCCACTTT.

The chain uses TRBV6-5 and TRBJ1-2; unclear D gene. The CDR3 covers 14 residues. Trimming shortened V by 4 bases and J by 4 bases, and 13 bases separated the two germline ends. Germline V gives CDR1 MNHEY, CDR2 SVGAGI. CDR3 DNA sequence: TGTGCCAGCAGTTTGCGGTCCATCGGCTATGGCTACACCTTC. This gives the protein CASSLRSIGYGYTF.

The chain recombines TRBV14 with TRBJ1-1; TRBD1 might be the D (6 bases). The CDR3 runs to 19 residues. Germline V CDR1 and CDR2: SGHDN, FVKESK. V lost 2 bases to trimming and J lost 2 bases, with 24 bases between them. CDR3 in DNA: TGTGCCAGCAGCCAATTTTACTACCGGGACACGGTCATCAACACTGAAGCTTTCTTT. This gives the protein CASSQFYYRDTVINTEAFF.

The rearrangement joins TRBV19 to TRBJ2-2, with D perhaps TRBD2 (5 bases). The CDR3 runs 16 residues. V lost 2 bases and J 7 bases, leaving 17 bases between the germline ends. Germline assignment: CDR1 LNHDA and CDR2 SQIVND (reference sequence). CDR3 sequence: CASSIRDRGFNGELFF. CDR3 bases: TGTGCCAGTAGTATACGGGATCGTGGGTTCAACGGGGAGCTGTTTTTT.